These 21 T cell receptor beta chains originate from one sample sequenced in a study of blood T cells in healthy people across ages. With a J-beta primer mix and a sample-barcoded 5' primer, a second PCR ran about 7 to 11 cycles. TCRdb reanalysed the 5' RACE reads using MiXCR and keeps one entry per CDR3 protein. The top ten hold roughly 3.6% of the sample, which has 600,000 to 800,000 distinct CDR3 sequences, 21% seen once. Input material: blood. These receptors came from a man in his 70s in good health.

The chain has TRBV15 and TRBJ2-3, with 7 bases that match TRBD1. V was pared by 4 bases and J by 6 bases, with 4 bases of the junction left unmatched. There are 13 residues in the CDR3. The V gene's germline CDR1 is LNHNV and CDR2 YYDKDF (reference sequence). The CDR3 coding sequence is TGTGCCACCAGCACCGGGACAGCTGATACGCAGTATTTT. It is translated as CATSTGTADTQYF.

The V gene is TRBV20-1, the J gene TRBJ2-2, with D possibly being TRBD2 (5 bases). This CDR3 has 15 residues. Germline CDR1 is DFQATT and CDR2 is SNEGSKA (reference sequence). V lost 0 bases and J lost 0, with 8 bases in between. The CDR3 reads CSAREGGSNTGELFF. CDR3 nucleotides: TGCAGTGCTAGAGAGGGCGGGTCGAACACCGGGGAGCTGTTTTTT.

The genes are TRBV20-1 and TRBJ2-7; the match to TRBD2 covers 8 bases. The germline V gene encodes CDR1 DFQATT and CDR2 SNEGSKA (reference sequence). The V and J ends lost 1 base and 7 bases, in that order; junction bases with no gene match: 9. This CDR3 has 14 amino acids. In nucleotides, the CDR3 is TGCAGTGCTAGAGTTGGAGCGGGAGCCCAGGAGCAGTACTTC. It yields the protein CSARVGAGAQEQYF.

This clonotype was recorded at least ten times. The V and J genes are TRBV12-3 or TRBV12-4 and TRBJ2-7; 12 bases align to TRBD2. J lost 3 bases, V lost 5 bases, and 8 bases had no gene match. The CDR3 length is 16 residues. CDR3: CASSPLGLAGDYEQYF. The CDR3, as DNA: TGTGCCAGCAGTCCCTTGGGACTAGCGGGTGACTACGAGCAGTACTTC.

The chain combines TRBV9 with TRBJ1-2; D unresolved. The germline gives CDR1 SGDLS, CDR2 YYNGEE. The CDR3 sequence is 13 residues long. The V and J ends lost 4 bases and 0 bases respectively, with 7 bases between them. In DNA form, the CDR3 reads TGTGCCAGCAGCCCCTCACCTAACTATGGCTACACCTTC. This gives the protein CASSPSPNYGYTF.

This clonotype has a handful of counts. The chain uses TRBV6-2 or TRBV6-3 and TRBJ1-2; D ambiguous. Looked up from germline, CDR1 is MNHEY and CDR2 is SVGEGT. The V end was cut by 2 bases, the J end by 2 bases, with 6 bases between. The CDR3 consists of 13 residues. The CDR3 DNA sequence: TGTGCCAGCAGTTACAACATGAACTATGGCTACACCTTC. This translates into CASSYNMNYGYTF.

This clonotype was found a few times. One end of the junction fails to match germline, which may point to a read error. The chain carries TRBV20-1 and TRBJ2-7; D is tentatively TRBD1 or TRBD2 (5 bases each). The length of the CDR3 is 11 residues. Germline-derived CDR1 and CDR2 are DFQATT and SNEGSKA (reference sequence). The CDR3 sequence is CSATAGTRPHF. Written as DNA, the CDR3 is TGCAGTGCTACCGCTGGGACGAGGCCTCACTTC.

On this clonotype itself: An end of the junction differs from the germline gene, which may be a read error. The chain employs TRBV25-1 and TRBJ1-4, with TRBD1 matching over 7 bases. In germline, CDR1 is MGHDK, CDR2 SYGVNS. The CDR3 extends over 17 amino acids. In DNA, the CDR3 is TGTGCCAGCAGTGAATATAAGAGGACAGGTTTTAATGAAAAACTGGTTTTT. It codes for CASSEYKRTGFNEKLVF.

There are a few counts of this clonotype. The chain recombines TRBV3-1 with TRBJ1-1, with D possibly TRBD1 on 6 matching bases. The germline V gene has CDR1 LGHDT and CDR2 YNNKEL (reference sequence). This CDR3 comprises 15 residues. Trimming took 0 bases from V and 7 from J, leaving 15 bases between them. This chain's CDR3 is CASSQDRAGVDEAFF. CDR3 DNA sequence: TGTGCCAGCAGCCAAGATCGAGCAGGGGTAGATGAAGCTTTCTTT.

Remarks on this clonotype: At one of its ends the junction is not consistent with the germline gene, which may arise from a read error. The rearrangement uses TRBV7-7 and TRBJ2-1; D is unclear. Per germline, CDR1 SSHAT and CDR2 FNYEAQ (reference sequence). The CDR3 length is 18 residues. The CDR3 nucleotides read TGTGCTAGCAGGCCAACAATCGGACCAAGTGGGGTACACAATGAGCAGTTCTTC. Protein product: CASRPTIGPSGVHNEQFF. Variable domain in full (rest from reference TRBV7-7 and TRBJ2-1): GAGVSQSPRYKVTKRGQDVTLRCDPISSHATLYWYQQALGQGPEFLTYFNYEAQPDKSGLPSDRFSAERPEGSISTLTIQRTEQRDSAMYRCASRPTIGPSGVHNEQFFGPGTRLTVL.

The table lists this clonotype with a few counts. The CDR3 coding sequence is TGTGCCAGCAGTTTATTTTTGGGCGTTGGTCAAGAGACCCAGTACTTC. Translation gives CASSLFLGVGQETQYF. The rearrangement links TRBV27 to TRBJ2-5, with D unresolved. This CDR3 contains 16 residues. The V and J ends lost 1 base and 2 bases respectively, with 14 bases between them. Germline CDR1 and CDR2: MNHEY and SMNVEV (reference sequence).

The gene calls are TRBV29-1 and TRBJ2-3; D remains unclear. CDR3 length: 10 amino acids. Trimming took off 6 bases at V and 6 bases at J, with 7 bases between the two ends. From germline, CDR1 is SQVTM and CDR2 ANQGSEA. Here the CDR3 DNA reads TGCAGCGTGGCCCGGGATACGCAGTATTTT. Protein sequence: CSVARDTQYF.

The rearrangement uses TRBV4-1 and TRBJ2-2, with TRBD1 as a possible D gene (6 bases). Deletions cut 5 bases from V and 2 bases from J, with 15 bases between. CDR3 length: 16 residues. Looked up from germline, CDR1 is MGHRA and CDR2 is YSYEKL. CDR3 sequence (DNA): TGCGCCAGCAGCTCACAGGGACGGAGAAACACCGGGGAGCTGTTTTTT. Its protein product is CASSSQGRRNTGELFF.

This clonotype turned up a few times. This chain links TRBV20-1 with TRBJ1-1; a weak D match, TRBD1 (5 bases). The CDR3 spans 13 residues. The germline CDR1 and CDR2 sequences are DFQATT and SNEGSKA (reference sequence). V shed 4 bases and J shed 0 bases, with 9 bases lying between them. CDR3 sequence: CSATGLVNTEAFF. CDR3 sequence (DNA): TGCAGTGCTACAGGGCTAGTGAACACTGAAGCTTTCTTT.

This clonotype has a count of ten or more. The CDR3, as DNA: TGTGCCAGCAGCCGCGACAGGGGGCGAGGAAACACCATATATTTT. Encoded protein: CASSRDRGRGNTIYF. This chain uses TRBV5-5 with TRBJ1-3; 10 bases agree with TRBD1. V dropped 4 bases and J dropped 4; count of bases not matched to a gene: 5. Germline values: CDR1 SGHKS, CDR2 YYEKEE (reference sequence). The CDR3 extends over 15 amino acids.

Concerning this clonotype itself: This may stem from a read error, because a much larger clone lies one nucleotide away. The CDR3 end shows no conserved phenylalanine or tryptophan, and so a read error is likely. CDR3: CASSFTAGVEQFL. As DNA, the CDR3 is TGTGCCAGCAGCTTTACAGCGGGAGTCGAGCAGTTCCTC. The chain employs TRBV7-9 and TRBJ2-5; 8 nucleotides line up with TRBD2. TRBJ2-1 matches the DNA end more closely, so the J call is doubtful. Germline V CDR1 and CDR2: SEHNR, FQNEAQ (reference sequence). This CDR3 has 13 amino acids.

The chain carries TRBV18 and TRBJ1-2, with 8 positions matching TRBD1. Trimming cost V 3 bases and J 2 bases; bases outside gene matches: 8. The CDR3 sequence is 16 residues long. Germline V gene sequence: CDR1 KGHSH, CDR2 LQKENI. This CDR3 is CASSPPGTGINYGYTF. For the CDR3, the DNA is TGTGCCAGCTCACCCCCAGGGACAGGTATCAACTATGGCTACACCTTC.

The chain joins TRBV28 to TRBJ1-1; unclear D gene. CDR1 is MDHEN, CDR2 SYDVKM, per germline. Between the trimmed V and J ends, which lost 6 bases and 0 bases, there was a span of 11 bases. The length of the CDR3 is 14 residues. The DNA for the CDR3 is TGTGCCAGCAGGACCCTTGGGATGAACACTGAAGCTTTCTTT. Amino acid sequence: CASRTLGMNTEAFF.

This clonotype was detected a few times. The chain carries TRBV10-2 and TRBJ2-7, with 7 bases identical to TRBD2. V lost 3 bases and J lost 4; bases outside the gene matches: 6. This CDR3 contains 14 residues. CDR1 is WSHSY, CDR2 SAAADI, per germline. CDR3 residues: CASSDREGSYEQYF. In nucleotides, the CDR3 is TGCGCCAGCAGTGACAGGGAGGGCTCGTACGAGCAGTACTTC.

The sample holds a few counts of this clonotype. The gene calls are TRBV20-1 and TRBJ2-7; 9 bases are shared with TRBD1. V shed 5 bases and J 1 base; nucleotides not matched to a gene: 6. Germline CDR1 is DFQATT and CDR2 is SNEGSKA (reference sequence). CDR3 length: 14 amino acids. This chain's CDR3 is CSAEMDRGSYEQYF. As DNA, the CDR3 is TGCAGTGCTGAGATGGACAGGGGTTCCTACGAGCAGTACTTC.

This clonotype appeared a few times. The V gene is TRBV6-2 or TRBV6-3, the J gene TRBJ2-5, with 10 bases matching TRBD2. The CDR3 totals 16 residues. V dropped 6 bases and J dropped 0; count of bases not matched to a gene: 7. The germline CDR1 and CDR2 sequences are MNHEY and SVGEGT. For the CDR3, the DNA is TGTGCCAGCAGCCTCTGGACTAGCGGCCACCAAGAGACCCAGTACTTC. Its protein product is CASSLWTSGHQETQYF.